These 25 T cell receptor beta chains were all obtained from the same sample, sequenced in a study of cytomegalovirus exposure and HLA in healthy donors. The primer mix had 60 Vbeta and 13 Jbeta primers. Data came from immunoSEQ multiplex PCR; TCRdb stores just in-frame clones and leaves some out. Found here are roughly 100,000 clones, approximately 71% of them singletons; the top ten hold 9.6%. Sequenced material: PBMCs. These receptor sequences come from a male donor in good health and CMV-seropositive.

The J gene is TRBJ2-2, the V gene TRBV28; tentatively, D is TRBD1 (5 bases). Between the trimmed V and J ends, which lost 7 bases and 1 base, there was a span of 13 bases. The CDR3 consists of 15 residues. Germline CDR1 and CDR2: MDHEN and SYDVKM. CDR3 in amino acids: CASIDSRRNTGELFF. The CDR3 DNA reads TGTGCCAGCATAGACAGTCGAAGGAACACCGGGGAGCTGTTTTTT.

The chain uses TRBV6-5 and TRBJ2-7; perhaps TRBD1 as D (5 bases). CDR3 size: 13 residues. Germline loops: CDR1 MNHEY, CDR2 SVGAGI. The V and J ends lost 3 bases and 2 bases respectively, with 8 bases between them. For the CDR3, the DNA is TGTGCCAGCAGTTATAGACAGACCTACGAGCAGTACTTC. Residues: CASSYRQTYEQYF.

This clone was picked up one time. The chain carries TRBV28 and TRBJ2-4; D is unclear. V was pared by 1 base and J by 2 bases, with 21 bases between. The CDR3 is 19 residues long. Germline assignment: CDR1 MDHEN and CDR2 SYDVKM. The CDR3 nucleotides read TGTGCCAGCAGTTTATCTGTTGGTACTCCCTTCGTCACCAAAAACATTCAGTACTTC. Amino acid sequence: CASSLSVGTPFVTKNIQYF.

V is TRBV7-2 and J is TRBJ1-5; 9 nucleotides align to TRBD1. The V gene's germline CDR1 is SGHTA and CDR2 FQGNSA. V trimming: 2 bases; J trimming: 3 bases; junction bases outside the gene matches: 5. There are 16 residues in the CDR3. In DNA, the CDR3 is TGTGCCAGCAGCTTATGGGACAGGGATTACAATCAGCCCCAGCATTTT. Its translation: CASSLWDRDYNQPQHF.

This chain links TRBV2 with TRBJ2-4; TRBD1 agrees at 7 bases. The germline V gene has CDR1 SNHLY and CDR2 FYNNEI. V lost 6 bases to trimming and J lost 1 base; unmatched junction nucleotides: 3. The CDR3 consists of 14 residues. This CDR3 is CASRPQGAKNIQYF. CDR3 sequence (DNA): TGTGCCAGCAGACCACAGGGGGCCAAAAACATTCAGTACTTC.

J is TRBJ2-1 and V is TRBV19; no reliable D call. This CDR3 region has 15 residues. V shed 0 bases and J shed 2 bases, with 8 bases lying between them. CDR1 is LNHDA and CDR2 is SQIVND in the germline V gene (reference sequence). The CDR3 nucleotides are TGTGCCAGTAGTATAGAACTTATGCCCTACAATGAGCAGTTCTTC. Its protein product is CASSIELMPYNEQFF.

The chain has TRBV18 and TRBJ1-4, with D possibly TRBD1 on 5 matching bases. Germline V gives CDR1 KGHSH, CDR2 LQKENI. This CDR3 region has 16 residues. V dropped 5 bases and J dropped 0 bases, with 13 bases sitting between them. The DNA of the CDR3 is TGTGCCAGCTCAATTCGACAGAGATCAACTAATGAAAAACTGTTTTTT. Amino acids: CASSIRQRSTNEKLFF.

The chain combines TRBV4-1 with TRBJ2-3, with 13 nucleotides matching TRBD2. Germline V gene sequence: CDR1 MGHRA, CDR2 YSYEKL. V gave up 0 bases and J gave up 0 bases; unmatched junction bases: 9. The CDR3 runs 20 residues. In DNA, the CDR3 is TGCGCCAGCAGCCAAGATTCTGGACTAGCGGGGGAGGGTAGCACAGATACGCAGTATTTT. It codes for CASSQDSGLAGEGSTDTQYF.

The chain recombines TRBV7-9 with TRBJ2-2; tentatively, D is TRBD1 (5 bases). CDR1 and CDR2 (germline): SEHNR, FQNEAQ (reference sequence). The CDR3 runs to 13 residues. V was pared by 5 bases and J by 7 bases, with 11 bases between. CDR3 sequence (DNA): TGTGCCAGCAGCCCCTCAGGGTTCGGGGAGCTGTTTTTT. This encodes CASSPSGFGELFF.

This chain links TRBV7-2 with TRBJ2-5, with 8 bases lining up with TRBD2. V gave up 4 bases and J gave up 4 bases; unmatched junction bases: 5. Germline V gives CDR1 SGHTA, CDR2 FQGNSA. This CDR3 has 14 amino acids. The DNA for the CDR3 is TGTGCCAGCAGCTCCGACGGGAGGGGAGAGACCCAGTACTTC. Protein product: CASSSDGRGETQYF.

The V gene is TRBV5-1, the J gene TRBJ2-3; TRBD2 might be the D (7 bases). Trimming took 5 bases from V and 0 from J, leaving 13 bases between them. The CDR3 extends over 15 amino acids. In germline, CDR1 is SGHRS, CDR2 YFSETQ. The CDR3 loop is CASRPGGLSTDTQYF. CDR3 coding DNA: TGCGCCAGCAGGCCCGGGGGGCTAAGCACAGATACGCAGTATTTT.

The chain couples TRBV7-3 to TRBJ2-1; 10 bases are shared with TRBD2. After removal of 5 bases from V and 6 bases from J, the junction contained 10 bases not matched to a gene. CDR3 length: 16 amino acids. Germline V CDR1 and CDR2: SGHTA, FQGTGA. Here the CDR3 DNA reads TGTGCCAGCAGCCCCGCCGGGACTAGCGTTCTCAATGAGCAGTTCTTC. Its translation: CASSPAGTSVLNEQFF.

This clone was observed a few times. The rearrangement uses TRBV5-5 and TRBJ2-5; 7 bases match TRBD1. CDR3 length equals 14 residues. The V gene's germline CDR1 is SGHKS and CDR2 YYEKEE (reference sequence). V shed 2 bases and J 6 bases; nucleotides not matched to a gene: 7. CDR3 region: CASSFRTGPQTQYF. The CDR3 DNA reads TGTGCCAGCAGCTTCCGGACAGGCCCTCAGACCCAGTACTTC.

The rearrangement joins TRBV7-2 to TRBJ1-2; 9 bases are shared with TRBD1. V was clipped by 5 bases and J by 4 bases; unmatched bases: 5. Germline loops: CDR1 SGHTA, CDR2 FQGNSA. The CDR3 covers 14 residues. CDR3 protein: CASSRQTGGYGYTF. The CDR3 nucleotides read TGTGCCAGCAGCCGACAGACAGGGGGCTATGGCTACACCTTC.

This chain joins TRBV28 and TRBJ2-1; 8 positions agree with TRBD2. The V and J ends lost 4 bases and 2 bases, in that order; junction bases with no gene match: 10. There are 17 residues in the CDR3. Germline-derived CDR1 and CDR2 are MDHEN and SYDVKM. This chain's CDR3 is CASSSSLGGRTYNEQFF. The DNA of the CDR3 is TGTGCCAGCAGTTCCAGTTTAGGCGGGAGGACCTACAATGAGCAGTTCTTC.

The chain links TRBV18 to TRBJ2-1, with D possibly TRBD2 on 6 matching bases. V shed 6 bases and J shed 4 bases, with 19 bases lying between them. The CDR3 runs 16 residues. Looked up from germline, CDR1 is KGHSH and CDR2 is LQKENI. CDR3 nucleotides: TGTGCCAGCTCTCTGACTGGGGGAGGTCCTTACAATGAGCAGTTCTTC. Translation: CASSLTGGGPYNEQFF.

V and J are TRBV28 and TRBJ2-7, with 10 positions matching TRBD2. Per germline, CDR1 MDHEN and CDR2 SYDVKM. This CDR3 contains 15 residues. V was pared by 5 bases and J by 7 bases, with 11 bases of the junction left unmatched. For the CDR3, the DNA is TGTGCCAGCAGTACCAGCGGGAGGGCCTTGGGGGAGCAGTACTTC. Its protein is CASSTSGRALGEQYF.

V usage is TRBV2 and J usage is TRBJ2-2; 7 bases align to TRBD1. V shed 4 bases and J 1 base; nucleotides not matched to a gene: 0. This CDR3 region has 14 residues. Looked up from germline, CDR1 is SNHLY and CDR2 is FYNNEI. CDR3 nucleotide sequence: TGTGCCAGCAGTGGACAGGGGAACACCGGGGAGCTGTTTTTT. This gives the protein CASSGQGNTGELFF.

As regards this clone: Other DNA sequences in this sample translate to the same CDR3. V is TRBV30 and J is TRBJ1-5, with D unresolved. This CDR3 has 13 amino acids. The germline V gene encodes CDR1 GTSNPN and CDR2 SVGIG (reference sequence). Trimming left V 0 bases short and J 4 bases short, with 7 bases between. DNA of the CDR3: TGTGCCTGGAGTGTACGAGGGAATCAGCCCCAGCATTTT. Translating gives CAWSVRGNQPQHF.

Details on this clone: This sample also contains other DNA sequences that code for the same CDR3. The CDR3 DNA reads as TGCGCCAGCAGCAGAGGGACAGGAGACAATGAAAAACTGTTTTTT. Residues: CASSRGTGDNEKLFF. The genes are TRBV5-1 and TRBJ1-4; 8 bases agree with TRBD1. The CDR3 has 15 amino acids. V trimming: 4 bases; J trimming: 5 bases; junction bases outside the gene matches: 7. Germline CDR1 is SGHRS and CDR2 is YFSETQ.

The chain joins TRBV15 to TRBJ2-1, with D possibly TRBD2 on 5 matching bases. The CDR3 spans 17 residues. In germline, CDR1 is LNHNV, CDR2 YYDKDF (reference sequence). V dropped 0 bases and J dropped 10 bases, with 22 bases sitting between them. The CDR3 nucleotides read TGTGCCACCAGCAGAGATATTAATGCGGGCGCTCTAGGGGAGCAGTTCTTC. Its translation: CATSRDINAGALGEQFF.

This chain uses TRBV29-1 with TRBJ1-2; tentative D call: TRBD1 (5 bases). The CDR3 spans 13 residues. Trimming took 4 bases from V and 7 from J, leaving 16 bases between them. Germline CDR1 SQVTM, CDR2 ANQGSEA. CDR3 sequence: CSVVNLGGGGYTF. The CDR3 DNA reads TGCAGCGTTGTTAATTTGGGGGGTGGTGGCTACACCTTC.

The genes are TRBV29-1 and TRBJ2-7, with D perhaps TRBD2 (6 bases). Germline loops: CDR1 SQVTM, CDR2 ANQGSEA. Trimming removed 3 bases at V and 2 bases at J, with 11 bases between. This CDR3 contains 13 residues. The CDR3 protein is CSVEGEVPYEQYF. CDR3 bases: TGCAGCGTTGAGGGGGAGGTCCCCTACGAGCAGTACTTC.

The V and J genes are TRBV28 and TRBJ2-7; TRBD2 might be the D (6 bases). The CDR3 runs 15 residues. The germline gives CDR1 MDHEN, CDR2 SYDVKM. Trimming pared 6 bases from V and 4 bases from J, leaving 19 bases between. For the CDR3, the DNA is TGTGCCAGCAGCCAATGGTTGGGACTTTCTTACGAGCAGTACTTC. It is translated as CASSQWLGLSYEQYF.

This clone appeared a few times. The genes are TRBV7-3 and TRBJ2-2; possibly TRBD2 for D (7 bases). From germline, CDR1 is SGHTA and CDR2 FQGTGA. This CDR3 has 14 amino acids. The V end lost 4 bases, the J end lost 5 bases, and 11 bases lay between the germline ends. CDR3 nucleotide sequence: TGTGCCAGCAGCTCGAGGGGGGGGACCGGGGAGCTGTTTTTT. The encoded protein is CASSSRGGTGELFF.